This is a list of T cell receptor beta chains from one sample in a study of early stage breast cancer tumors. Assay used: immunoSEQ multiplex PCR; TCRdb lists only in-frame clones, some missing. The sample holds 55,000 to 70,000 clones, around 80% seen once. The sample consisted of blood. The receptors were sampled from a person aged 35 to 50 with breast cancer. The CDR3 runs from the conserved cysteine through the conserved F or W. D genes are given only for firm matches. The listing skips clone size in some rows; elsewhere it reads once, few, many or a size class.

V gene,J gene,clone size,D gene,CDR3 protein,CDR3 DNA
TRBV2,TRBJ1-1,.,TRBD1,CASSFGQGSTEAFF,TGTGCCAGCAGTTTCGGACAGGGGAGCACTGAAGCTTTCTTT
TRBV28,TRBJ1-1,.,.,CASSLWTDRNTEAFF,TGTGCCAGCAGTTTATGGACAGACAGGAACACTGAAGCTTTCTTT
TRBV6-5,TRBJ1-4,.,TRBD1,CASSFDRGSEKLFF,TGTGCCAGCAGTTTTGACAGGGGAAGTGAAAAACTGTTTTTT
TRBV7-9,TRBJ2-3,.,.,CASMWGSDTQYF,TGTGCCAGCATGTGGGGTTCAGATACGCAGTATTTT
TRBV7-9,TRBJ1-1,.,.,CASSLVRGLSTEAFF,TGTGCCAGCAGCTTAGTTCGGGGGTTGAGCACTGAAGCTTTCTTT
TRBV10-3,TRBJ1-1,.,.,CAISESTSQAFF,TGTGCCATCAGTGAGTCGACAAGCCAAGCTTTCTTT
TRBV6-5,TRBJ2-5,.,TRBD1,CAISTGVVEDQYF,TGTGCCATCTCGACAGGGGTTGTCGAGGACCAGTACTTC
TRBV25-1,TRBJ2-7,.,.,CASSEPRQGAYEQYF,TGTGCCAGCAGTGAACCTCGCCAGGGAGCCTACGAGCAGTACTTC
TRBV5-8,TRBJ2-3,.,TRBD1,CASSPGTATSTDTQYF,TGTGCCAGCAGCCCCGGGACAGCCACTAGCACAGATACGCAGTATTTT
TRBV11-2,TRBJ2-2,.,.,CASSLLVLGVRLFF,TGTGCCAGCAGCTTACTTGTACTGGGAGTACGGCTGTTTTTT
TRBV6-6,TRBJ2-3,.,.,CASSVSMGPDTQYF,TGTGCCAGCAGTGTCAGCATGGGGCCGGATACGCAGTATTTT
TRBV28,TRBJ1-2,once,.,CASRRAEPNYGYTF,TGTGCCAGCAGGAGAGCGGAACCCAACTATGGCTACACCTTC
TRBV5-6,TRBJ1-3,.,.,CASSFPGSGNTIYF,TGTGCCAGCAGCTTTCCGGGCTCTGGAAACACCATATATTTT
TRBV5-1,TRBJ2-3,.,TRBD2,CASSLSGSQGQDTQYF,TGCGCCAGCAGCTTGAGCGGGAGTCAAGGGCAAGATACGCAGTATTTT
TRBV6-1,TRBJ1-4,.,.,CASGRRKLFF,TGTGCCAGCGGTAGGAGAAAACTGTTTTTT
TRBV27,TRBJ1-1,.,.,CASSLVLSGAEAFF,TGTGCCAGCAGTTTGGTGTTATCGGGTGCTGAAGCTTTCTTT
TRBV5-6,TRBJ1-3,.,.,CASSLKRNTIYF,TGTGCCAGCAGCCTGAAGAGAAACACCATATATTTT
TRBV30,TRBJ1-2,.,.,CAWSRGPDSYGYTF,TGTGCCTGGAGCAGAGGACCGGACAGCTATGGCTACACCTTC
TRBV4-1,TRBJ2-7,.,TRBD2,CASSQVTSGAYEQYF,TGCGCCAGCAGCCAAGTAACTAGCGGGGCCTACGAGCAGTACTTC
TRBV5-1,TRBJ2-7,.,TRBD2,CASSLETSGIYEQYF,TGCGCCAGCAGCTTGGAGACTAGCGGAATCTACGAGCAGTACTTC